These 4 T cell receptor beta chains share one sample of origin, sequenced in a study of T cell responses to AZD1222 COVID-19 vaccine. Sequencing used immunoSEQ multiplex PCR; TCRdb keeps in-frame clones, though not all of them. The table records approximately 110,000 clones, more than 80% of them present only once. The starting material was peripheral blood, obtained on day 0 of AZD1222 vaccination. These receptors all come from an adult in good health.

This chain's CDR3 is CASSNPGEYEQYF. The CDR3 nucleotides are TGCGCCAGCAGTAACCCCGGAGAGTACGAGCAGTACTTC. The V and J genes are TRBV10-1 and TRBJ2-7; the D is unclear. The V gene's germline CDR1 is WNHNN and CDR2 SYGVQD (reference sequence). The V gene lost 5 bases and the J gene lost 4 bases, with 12 bases spanning the gap. There are 13 residues in the CDR3.

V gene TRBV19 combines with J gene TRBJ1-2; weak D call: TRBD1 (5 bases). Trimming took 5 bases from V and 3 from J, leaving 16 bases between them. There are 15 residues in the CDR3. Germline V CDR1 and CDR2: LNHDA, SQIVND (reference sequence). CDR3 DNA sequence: TGTGCCAGTAGTCCGTCCCCGACAGAATACTATGGCTACACCTTC. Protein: CASSPSPTEYYGYTF.

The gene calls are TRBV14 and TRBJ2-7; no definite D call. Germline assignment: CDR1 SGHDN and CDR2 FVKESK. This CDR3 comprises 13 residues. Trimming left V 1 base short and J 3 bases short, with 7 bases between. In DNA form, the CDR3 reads TGTGCCAGCAGCCAAGGCAATAGCTACGAGCAGTACTTC. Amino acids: CASSQGNSYEQYF.

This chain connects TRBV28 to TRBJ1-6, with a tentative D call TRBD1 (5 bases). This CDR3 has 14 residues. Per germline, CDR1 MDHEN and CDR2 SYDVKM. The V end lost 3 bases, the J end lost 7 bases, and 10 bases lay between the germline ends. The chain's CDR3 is CASSLAGRNSPLHF. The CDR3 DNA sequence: TGTGCCAGCAGTTTGGCAGGGAGAAATTCACCCCTCCACTTT.